What follows are 8 T cell receptor beta chains derived from one specimen sequenced in a study of blood T cell repertoires in COVID-19. Produced via immunoSEQ multiplex PCR; TCRdb's table is partial and in-frame only. The data contain some 240,000 clones, more than 75% of them singletons. Sequenced: peripheral blood. The receptors come from a human donor in a cohort sampled during active COVID-19.

This clone occurred a few times. V and J are TRBV5-4 and TRBJ2-3; D is undetermined. The germline V gene has CDR1 SGHNT and CDR2 YYREEE (reference sequence). The CDR3 extends over 14 amino acids. Trimming took 4 bases from V and 1 from J, leaving 10 bases between them. In DNA, the CDR3 is TGTGCCAGCAGCCCAAGACTGGGCACAGATACGCAGTATTTT. Translated, it gives CASSPRLGTDTQYF. Variable domain in full (rest from reference TRBV5-4 and TRBJ2-3): ETGVTQSPTHLIKTRGQQVTLRCSSQSGHNTVSWYQQALGQGPQFIFQYYREEENGRGNFPPRFSGLQFPNYSSELNVNALELDDSALYLCASSPRLGTDTQYFGPGTRLTVL.

The chain links TRBV19 to TRBJ2-1, with 8 bases identical to TRBD1. Looked up from germline, CDR1 is LNHDA and CDR2 is SQIVND (reference sequence). The CDR3 has 15 amino acids. V lost 5 bases to trimming and J lost 3 bases; unmatched junction nucleotides: 6. The CDR3 bases are TGTGCCAGTAGTTTGACAGGGGAGTACTACAATGAGCAGTTCTTC. Translated, it gives CASSLTGEYYNEQFF.

The chain uses TRBV5-1 and TRBJ2-5, with TRBD2 identical over 8 bases. Losses at the gene ends were 4 bases for V and 2 bases for J; bases not matched to a gene: 10. Per germline, CDR1 SGHRS and CDR2 YFSETQ. The CDR3 is 16 amino acids. Here the CDR3 reads CASSEGNSGVQETQYF. In DNA, the CDR3 is TGCGCCAGCAGCGAGGGTAATAGCGGGGTTCAAGAGACCCAGTACTTC. Drawing the rest from reference TRBV5-1 and TRBJ2-5, the complete variable domain is KAGVTQTPRYLIKTRGQQVTLSCSPISGHRSVSWYQQTPGQGLQFLFEYFSETQRNKGNFPGRFSGRQFSNSRSEMNVSTLELGDSALYLCASSEGNSGVQETQYFGPGTRLLVL.

This chain links TRBV7-2 with TRBJ2-1; D may be TRBD2 (6 bases). Trimming pared 4 bases from V and 15 bases from J, leaving 19 bases between. The germline CDR1 and CDR2 sequences are SGHTA and FQGNSA. The length of the CDR3 is 13 residues. The CDR3: CASSSTRAEVRFF. The CDR3, as DNA: TGTGCCAGCAGCTCGACTAGGGCCGAAGTTCGGTTCTTC.

The genes are TRBV19 and TRBJ1-2; no firm D call. Germline values: CDR1 LNHDA, CDR2 SQIVND (reference sequence). The CDR3 loop spans 17 amino acids. Trimming removed 6 bases at V and 2 bases at J, with 22 bases between. Here the CDR3 DNA reads TGTGCCAGTAGCCATGAGATAGCCTCCGGAGCCAACTATGGCTACACCTTC. Its protein is CASSHEIASGANYGYTF.

The chain links TRBV19 to TRBJ2-3; 8 bases fit TRBD2. With 4 bases clipped from V and 6 bases from J, the junction kept 6 bases outside the gene matches. This CDR3 region has 14 residues. From germline, CDR1 is LNHDA and CDR2 SQIVND (reference sequence). Written as DNA, the CDR3 is TGTGCCAGTAGTACCGGGAGGGCCGTGGATACGCAGTATTTT. Its protein is CASSTGRAVDTQYF.

V usage is TRBV10-3 and J usage is TRBJ1-1, with 7 bases that match TRBD1. The CDR3 runs 16 residues. With V trimmed by 3 bases and J by 0 bases, 7 bases remained unmatched. Germline CDR1 and CDR2: ENHRY and SYGVKD. The CDR3 DNA reads TGTGCCATCAGTGACGTGGGACAGACAGTGAACACTGAAGCTTTCTTT. Translation: CAISDVGQTVNTEAFF.

The rearrangement links TRBV19 to TRBJ2-3; TRBD2 agrees at 9 bases. The J segment lost 2 bases and the V segment lost 6 bases, leaving 18 bases of the junction unmatched. The CDR3 spans 19 residues. CDR1 LNHDA and CDR2 SQIVND come from the germline V gene (reference sequence). The CDR3 sequence is CASRKRGVAGDGSTDTQYF. The CDR3 DNA follows: TGTGCCAGTAGAAAACGTGGGGTAGCGGGGGACGGGTCCACAGATACGCAGTATTTT.